The 26 T cell receptor beta chains given below trace back to one sample, sequenced in a study of OX40 agonist ivuxolimab in advanced cancers. Assay: immunoSEQ multiplex PCR; the TCRdb copy retains only in-frame clones and omits some. The table records about 100,000 clones, around nine tenths of them present only once. The sample in question was CD4+ or CD8+ T cells sorted from blood, obtained in a trial of the OX40 agonist ivuxolimab. These receptors all come from an adult with an advanced solid tumor such as melanoma, head and neck, liver or kidney cancer.

The CDR3 here is CASSRNAGGQGGYNEQFF. In nucleotides, the CDR3 is TGTGCCAGCAGCCGGAACGCGGGGGGACAGGGTGGATACAATGAGCAGTTCTTC. The chain employs TRBV11-2 and TRBJ2-1, with a tentative D call TRBD1 (9 bases). The CDR3 length is 18 residues. Germline assignment: CDR1 SGHAT and CDR2 FQNNGV. V shed 5 bases and J shed 4 bases, with 24 bases lying between them.

V gene TRBV5-4 combines with J gene TRBJ2-4; D is possibly TRBD1 (6 bases). V gave up 5 bases and J gave up 3 bases, with 15 bases separating them. Germline V gives CDR1 SGHNT, CDR2 YYREEE (reference sequence). This CDR3 is 15 amino acids long. The CDR3 region has the DNA TGTGCCAGCAGTTCCCAGGGGTACGACAAAAACATTCAGTACTTC. It specifies CASSSQGYDKNIQYF.

Written as DNA, the CDR3 is TGTGCCAGCAGCCGGAGACTAGCGGGAGGATCGTACGAGCAGTACTTC. Encoded protein: CASSRRLAGGSYEQYF. The V and J genes are TRBV7-8 and TRBJ2-7; 13 bases match TRBD2. The CDR3 has 16 amino acids. Germline V CDR1 and CDR2: SGHVS, FQNEAQ. Trimming took 5 bases from V and 4 from J; bases not matched to a gene: 8.

The rearrangement uses TRBV6-1 and TRBJ1-1; no clear D gene. Germline-derived CDR1 and CDR2 are MNHNS and SASEGT. The CDR3 consists of 12 residues. V was cut by 9 bases and J by 7 bases, with 15 bases left in between. The CDR3 protein is CASILGVSEAFF. DNA for the CDR3: TGTGCCAGTATCCTAGGCGTGAGTGAAGCTTTCTTT.

This chain joins TRBV11-3 and TRBJ2-1; tentatively, D is TRBD1 or TRBD2 (6 bases each). There are 15 residues in the CDR3. The V and J ends lost 4 bases and 2 bases respectively, with 12 bases between them. Per the germline V gene, CDR1 is SGHNT and CDR2 is YENEEA. The CDR3 DNA is TGTGCCAGCAGCTCGGGTGGGGGGCCCTACAATGAGCAGTTCTTC. It translates to CASSSGGGPYNEQFF.

This chain connects TRBV7-7 to TRBJ1-1, with TRBD1 matching 9 bases. The CDR3 spans 13 residues. Germline loops: CDR1 SSHAT, CDR2 FNYEAQ (reference sequence). V lost 5 bases, J lost 4 bases, and 2 bases stayed unmatched. CDR3 amino acids: CASSQGQGTEAFF. In DNA form, the CDR3 reads TGTGCCAGCAGCCAGGGACAGGGCACTGAAGCTTTCTTT. The whole variable domain, remainder taken from reference TRBV7-7 and TRBJ1-1, is GAGVSQSPRYKVTKRGQDVTLRCDPISSHATLYWYQQALGQGPEFLTYFNYEAQPDKSGLPSDRFSAERPEGSISTLTIQRTEQRDSAMYRCASSQGQGTEAFFGQGTRLTVV.

The count of this clone is one. The V and J genes are TRBV30 and TRBJ1-1; D is ambiguous. The CDR3 consists of 13 residues. The V end lost 0 bases, the J end lost 1 base, and 6 bases lay between the germline ends. Germline CDR1 is GTSNPN and CDR2 is SVGIG (reference sequence). The CDR3 spells CAWSVMENTEAFF. In nucleotides, the CDR3 is TGTGCCTGGAGTGTAATGGAGAACACTGAAGCTTTCTTT.

The chain combines TRBV10-3 with TRBJ1-5, with D unresolved. Germline loops: CDR1 ENHRY, CDR2 SYGVKD. Trimming shortened V by 2 bases and J by 5 bases, and 10 bases separated the two germline ends. CDR3 size: 14 residues. The CDR3 loop is CAISERKSDQPQHF. Written as DNA, the CDR3 is TGTGCCATCAGTGAGCGAAAATCTGATCAGCCCCAGCATTTT.

J is TRBJ2-1 and V is TRBV5-6; 10 bases map to TRBD2. Germline CDR1 reads SGHDT; CDR2 reads YYEEEE. The junction had 5 bases not matched to a gene; V was cut back by 4 bases and J by 10 bases. The CDR3 length is 13 residues. The CDR3 sequence: CASSVVSGREQFF. In nucleotides, the CDR3 is TGTGCCAGCAGCGTCGTTAGCGGGAGGGAGCAGTTCTTC.

This chain uses TRBV5-1 with TRBJ2-3; TRBD2 aligns across 14 bases. Germline V gene data show CDR1 as SGHRS and CDR2 as YFSETQ. V shed 1 base, J shed 6 bases, and the junction held 7 bases outside the gene matches. CDR3 size: 17 residues. The CDR3 region has the DNA TGCGCCAGCAGCTTGTTGGGACTAGCGGGGGCATTGGATACGCAGTATTTT. Translated: CASSLLGLAGALDTQYF.

CDR3 residues: CASRGQGSGNEKLFF. CDR3 DNA sequence: TGTGCCAGCAGAGGTCAGGGGTCGGGTAATGAAAAACTGTTTTTT. This chain uses TRBV6-1 with TRBJ1-4, with a possible D match to TRBD1 (6 bases). From germline, CDR1 is MNHNS and CDR2 SASEGT. The ends were cut back, 6 bases at V and 4 bases at J, with 15 bases in the middle. CDR3 length: 15 amino acids.

The V and J genes are TRBV15 and TRBJ1-1; D perhaps matches TRBD1 (6 bases). This CDR3 has 13 residues. Trimming cost V 0 bases and J 13 bases, with 15 bases left between them. The germline CDR1 and CDR2 sequences are LNHNV and YYDKDF (reference sequence). CDR3 coding DNA: TGTGCCACCAGCAGAGATTTGGCCAGGGGATGTTTCTTT. Encoded protein: CATSRDLARGCFF.

The chain carries TRBV5-6 and TRBJ2-3; D gene unclear. The germline V gene has CDR1 SGHDT and CDR2 YYEEEE. The CDR3 has 15 amino acids. The V end lost 5 bases, the J end lost 0 bases, and 13 bases lay between the germline ends. The CDR3 loop is CASSPGRPSTDTQYF. CDR3 bases: TGTGCCAGCAGTCCCGGCCGTCCTAGCACAGATACGCAGTATTTT.

The table lists this clone with a count of one. The chain is built from TRBV19 and TRBJ2-7; 16 bases agree with TRBD2. Germline V gene sequence: CDR1 LNHDA, CDR2 SQIVND (reference sequence). The CDR3 sequence is 20 residues long. Trimming took 1 base from V and 2 from J; bases not matched to a gene: 11. CDR3 region: CASSIARSGTSGRAPYEQYF. In nucleotides, the CDR3 is TGTGCCAGTAGTATAGCCCGCAGCGGGACTAGCGGGAGGGCCCCCTACGAGCAGTACTTC.

About this clone itself: This same CDR3 is encoded by further DNA sequences in the sample. V usage is TRBV5-1 and J usage is TRBJ2-3; D possibly corresponds to TRBD1 (5 bases). The CDR3 has 14 residues. V gave up 1 base and J gave up 0 bases, with 6 bases separating them. The germline V gene encodes CDR1 SGHRS and CDR2 YFSETQ. CDR3 nucleotides: TGCGCCAGCAGCTTGAGGGGCAGCACAGATACGCAGTATTTT. Its translation: CASSLRGSTDTQYF.

This sequence joins TRBV5-1 and TRBJ2-5; D is possibly TRBD2 (5 bases). With 5 bases removed from V and 5 bases from J, the gap between germline ends came to 10 bases. The CDR3 spans 12 residues. The V gene's germline CDR1 is SGHRS and CDR2 YFSETQ. The CDR3 loop is CASRGDGETQYF. CDR3 in DNA: TGCGCCAGCAGGGGAGATGGGGAGACCCAGTACTTC. The full variable domain, with the rest looked up from reference TRBV5-1 and TRBJ2-5, is KAGVTQTPRYLIKTRGQQVTLSCSPISGHRSVSWYQQTPGQGLQFLFEYFSETQRNKGNFPGRFSGRQFSNSRSEMNVSTLELGDSALYLCASRGDGETQYFGPGTRLLVL.

This clone is a singleton in its sample. The chain uses TRBV10-1 and TRBJ1-5; D remains ambiguous. Germline-derived CDR1 and CDR2 are WNHNN and SYGVQD (reference sequence). This CDR3 is 14 amino acids long. Trimming removed 0 bases at V and 4 bases at J, with 7 bases between. CDR3 in amino acids: CASSESEQNQPQHF. CDR3 nucleotides: TGCGCCAGCAGTGAGTCTGAACAGAATCAGCCCCAGCATTTT.

The CDR3 sequence: CAWSGGGTSYEQYF. The DNA for the CDR3 is TGTGCCTGGAGCGGAGGGGGAACCTCCTACGAGCAGTACTTC. The chain uses TRBV30 and TRBJ2-7; D might be TRBD1 or TRBD2, each matching 6 bases. Trimming pared 3 bases from V and 0 bases from J, leaving 12 bases between. The CDR3 is made up of 14 amino acids. Germline lookup yields CDR1 GTSNPN and CDR2 SVGIG (reference sequence).

The J gene is TRBJ1-3, the V gene TRBV5-1; the D gene is possibly TRBD1 (5 bases). The CDR3 totals 13 residues. Trimming shortened V by 6 bases and J by 9 bases, and 16 bases separated the two germline ends. CDR1 is SGHRS, CDR2 YFSETQ, per germline. The CDR3 spells CASKDLTGLTIYF. CDR3 DNA sequence: TGCGCCAGCAAGGACCTCACGGGGCTCACCATATATTTT.

The CDR3 nucleotides read TGTGCCTGTGACAGGGTGAACAATGAGCAGTTCTTC. This codes for CACDRVNNEQFF. V is TRBV30 and J is TRBJ2-1; 7 bases agree with TRBD1. Germline CDR1 GTSNPN, CDR2 SVGIG (reference sequence). J gave up 5 bases and V 6 bases, and 4 bases lay outside the gene matches. The CDR3 extends over 12 amino acids. Together with reference TRBV30 and TRBJ2-1, the CDR3 gives the full variable domain: SQTIHQWPATLVQPVGSPLSLECTVEGTSNPNLYWYRQAAGRGLQLLFYSVGIGQISSEVPQNLSASRPQDRQFILSSKKLLLSDSGFYLCACDRVNNEQFFGPGTRLTVL.

This chain links TRBV15 with TRBJ2-7; 11 bases map to TRBD2. V gave up 1 base and J gave up 4 bases; unmatched junction bases: 3. The germline gives CDR1 LNHNV, CDR2 YYDKDF (reference sequence). The CDR3 runs 15 residues. CDR3 DNA: TGTGCCACCAGCAGAGTTACTAGCGGGGGTTACGAGCAGTACTTC. Encoded protein: CATSRVTSGGYEQYF.

The V gene is TRBV28, the J gene TRBJ2-7, with a possible D match to TRBD2 (6 bases). The CDR3 has 14 residues. Looked up from germline, CDR1 is MDHEN and CDR2 is SYDVKM. V lost 3 bases and J lost 12, with 21 bases in between. In nucleotides, the CDR3 is TGTGCCAGCAGTTTTGTAAGGGAGGCTAGCTTTCTGTACTTC. This gives the protein CASSFVREASFLYF.

The chain links TRBV6-1 to TRBJ2-7; D is unclear. V gave up 1 base and J gave up 6 bases, with 7 bases separating them. From germline, CDR1 is MNHNS and CDR2 SASEGT. The CDR3 consists of 12 residues. Here the CDR3 reads CASSEVWGEQYF. The CDR3 DNA is TGTGCCAGCAGTGAAGTCTGGGGCGAGCAGTACTTC.

The CDR3 DNA follows: TGTGCCAGCAGCCACCGAACCGGGACACGGGGCACCGGGGAGCTGTTTTTT. Translation gives CASSHRTGTRGTGELFF. V is TRBV14 and J is TRBJ2-2, with D possibly being TRBD1 (6 bases). The ends were cut back, 3 bases at V and 4 bases at J, with 18 bases in the middle. The CDR3 contains 17 residues. Germline assignment: CDR1 SGHDN and CDR2 FVKESK.

The chain joins TRBV5-4 to TRBJ2-1; a possible D gene is TRBD1 (6 bases). The CDR3 runs 14 residues. V was trimmed by 3 bases and J by 5 bases, leaving 12 bases between them. The germline CDR1 and CDR2 sequences are SGHNT and YYREEE (reference sequence). CDR3 sequence reads: CASSSRDNDNEQFF. CDR3 DNA sequence: TGTGCCAGCAGCTCACGGGACAACGACAATGAGCAGTTCTTC.

The chain recombines TRBV6-1 with TRBJ2-2; tentatively, D is TRBD2 (6 bases). Trimming left V 1 base short and J 6 bases short, with 9 bases between. CDR1 and CDR2 (germline): MNHNS, SASEGT. This CDR3 is 14 amino acids long. CDR3 DNA sequence: TGTGCCAGCAGTGAAGGACTAGTTTCCGGGGAGCTGTTTTTT. The encoded protein is CASSEGLVSGELFF.